The rows below give T cell receptor beta chains drawn from one sample of a study of shared clonotypes between healthy human individuals. Assay: immunoSEQ multiplex PCR; the TCRdb copy retains only in-frame clones and omits some. The table shows 2.3 million or so clones, with 85% to 95% occurring only once. The sample taken for sequencing was naive CD4+ T cells from PBMCs. The origin of the receptors is a man younger than 35 in good health. Some clones in this sample may be carry-over from other donors' samples. Each CDR3 is given with its conserved first and last residue. Fields, in order: clone size, V gene, D gene, J gene, CDR3 protein, CDR3 DNA. The D gene is left open where the match is weak. Some rows mark clone size as missing; the rest say once, few, many or name a class of expanded clone.

clone_size: once; v_call: TRBV29-1; d_call: TRBD1; j_call: TRBJ2-1; cdr3_aa: CSVGSGQGYNEQFF; cdr3_nt: TGCAGCGTTGGCTCGGGACAGGGCTACAATGAGCAGTTCTTC
clone_size: .; v_call: TRBV7-8; d_call: .; j_call: TRBJ2-2; cdr3_aa: CASSEFEANTGELFF; cdr3_nt: TGTGCCAGCAGCGAGTTCGAGGCGAACACCGGGGAGCTGTTTTTT
clone_size: .; v_call: TRBV5-1; d_call: .; j_call: TRBJ2-5; cdr3_aa: CASSLEGQETQYF; cdr3_nt: TGCGCCAGCAGCTTGGAGGGGCAAGAGACCCAGTACTTC
clone_size: once; v_call: TRBV7-2; d_call: .; j_call: TRBJ1-2; cdr3_aa: CASSLGGGYTF; cdr3_nt: TGTGCCAGCAGCTTAGGGGGTGGCTACACCTTC
clone_size: .; v_call: TRBV5-4; d_call: TRBD2; j_call: TRBJ2-2; cdr3_aa: CASSLGGGSTGELFF; cdr3_nt: TGTGCCAGCAGCTTGGGGGGAGGGAGCACCGGGGAGCTGTTTTTT
clone_size: .; v_call: TRBV30; d_call: TRBD1; j_call: TRBJ1-4; cdr3_aa: CAWSEGTGVLEKLFF; cdr3_nt: TGTGCCTGGAGTGAAGGGACAGGGGTCCTTGAAAAACTGTTTTTT
clone_size: once; v_call: TRBV7-2; d_call: TRBD2; j_call: TRBJ2-1; cdr3_aa: CASSSPRLAGGRYNEQFF; cdr3_nt: TGTGCCAGCAGCTCCCCAAGACTAGCGGGAGGCCGCTACAATGAGCAGTTCTTC
clone_size: .; v_call: TRBV4-1; d_call: .; j_call: TRBJ1-2; cdr3_aa: CASSQGGHYGYTF; cdr3_nt: TGCGCCAGCAGCCAAGGGGGACATTATGGCTACACCTTC
clone_size: .; v_call: TRBV10-3; d_call: .; j_call: TRBJ2-2; cdr3_aa: CAISESGTTNTGELFF; cdr3_nt: TGTGCCATCAGTGAGTCGGGGACCACGAACACCGGGGAGCTGTTTTTT
clone_size: .; v_call: TRBV7-2; d_call: TRBD2; j_call: TRBJ2-2; cdr3_aa: CASSPPAGANTGELFF; cdr3_nt: TGTGCCAGCAGCCCCCCAGCGGGAGCGAACACCGGGGAGCTGTTTTTT
clone_size: once; v_call: TRBV11-2; d_call: TRBD2; j_call: TRBJ2-7; cdr3_aa: CASRGPGLAGGPDGNEQYF; cdr3_nt: TGTGCCAGCAGGGGCCCCGGACTAGCGGGAGGGCCTGACGGAAACGAGCAGTACTTC
clone_size: .; v_call: TRBV30; d_call: .; j_call: TRBJ1-5; cdr3_aa: CAWSENSNQPQHF; cdr3_nt: TGTGCCTGGAGTGAAAATAGCAATCAGCCCCAGCATTTT
clone_size: .; v_call: TRBV14; d_call: .; j_call: TRBJ2-7; cdr3_aa: CASTEDRDSYEQYF; cdr3_nt: TGTGCCAGCACCGAGGACCGAGACTCCTACGAGCAGTACTTC
clone_size: .; v_call: TRBV28; d_call: .; j_call: TRBJ1-5; cdr3_aa: CANGDSNQPQHF; cdr3_nt: TGTGCCAACGGGGATAGCAATCAGCCCCAGCATTTT
clone_size: .; v_call: TRBV10-2; d_call: TRBD1; j_call: TRBJ1-1; cdr3_aa: CASTPYPRQGGTEAFF; cdr3_nt: TGCGCCAGCACCCCTTACCCTCGACAGGGAGGCACTGAAGCTTTCTTT
clone_size: .; v_call: TRBV7-2; d_call: TRBD1; j_call: TRBJ1-5; cdr3_aa: CASSFRSGGISNQPQHF; cdr3_nt: TGTGCCAGCAGCTTCCGATCAGGGGGGATTAGCAATCAGCCCCAGCATTTT
clone_size: once; v_call: TRBV7-2; d_call: .; j_call: TRBJ1-4; cdr3_aa: CASSLTGLEGEKLFF; cdr3_nt: TGTGCCAGCAGCTTAACAGGTTTAGAGGGTGAAAAACTGTTTTTT
clone_size: .; v_call: TRBV5-1; d_call: .; j_call: TRBJ2-2; cdr3_aa: CASSLTSITGELFF; cdr3_nt: TGCGCCAGCAGCCTCACTAGTATTACCGGGGAGCTGTTTTTT
clone_size: .; v_call: TRBV6-5; d_call: TRBD1; j_call: TRBJ1-2; cdr3_aa: CASSYPEAGGRRYTF; cdr3_nt: TGTGCCAGCAGTTATCCAGAAGCAGGGGGTCGGCGCTACACCTTC
clone_size: .; v_call: TRBV5-8; d_call: TRBD2; j_call: TRBJ2-1; cdr3_aa: CASSLGSGSSHYNEQFF; cdr3_nt: TGTGCCAGCAGCTTAGGTAGCGGGAGCTCCCACTACAATGAGCAGTTCTTC
clone_size: .; v_call: TRBV4-3; d_call: .; j_call: TRBJ2-2; cdr3_aa: CASSQARGPGELFF; cdr3_nt: TGCGCCAGCAGCCAAGCCCGGGGGCCCGGGGAGCTGTTTTTT
clone_size: .; v_call: TRBV10-3; d_call: TRBD2; j_call: TRBJ2-7; cdr3_aa: CAISPGLAGKLYEQYF; cdr3_nt: TGTGCCATCAGTCCCGGACTAGCGGGAAAACTTTACGAGCAGTACTTC
clone_size: .; v_call: TRBV30; d_call: .; j_call: TRBJ2-7; cdr3_aa: CAWSVRLAYEQYF; cdr3_nt: TGTGCCTGGAGTGTACGCCTTGCCTACGAGCAGTACTTC
clone_size: .; v_call: TRBV4-2; d_call: TRBD2; j_call: TRBJ2-5; cdr3_aa: CASSRLGLAGGGRETQYF; cdr3_nt: TGTGCCAGCAGCCGCCTAGGACTAGCGGGAGGAGGAAGAGAGACCCAGTACTTC
clone_size: .; v_call: TRBV2; d_call: .; j_call: TRBJ1-1; cdr3_aa: CASSERRGGTEAFF; cdr3_nt: TGTGCCAGCAGTGAGCGACGGGGGGGCACTGAAGCTTTCTTT
clone_size: .; v_call: TRBV7-2; d_call: .; j_call: TRBJ2-2; cdr3_aa: CASSRTVVTGELFF; cdr3_nt: TGTGCCAGCAGCAGGACAGTGGTCACCGGGGAGCTGTTTTTT
clone_size: .; v_call: TRBV5-1; d_call: TRBD2; j_call: TRBJ2-3; cdr3_aa: CASSYTSGTQYF; cdr3_nt: TGCGCCAGCAGCTACACTAGCGGTACGCAGTATTTT
clone_size: .; v_call: TRBV6-1; d_call: .; j_call: TRBJ2-7; cdr3_aa: CASSIQGLLPYEQYF; cdr3_nt: TGTGCCAGCAGTATACAGGGCCTACTACCCTACGAGCAGTACTTC
clone_size: .; v_call: TRBV28; d_call: .; j_call: TRBJ1-4; cdr3_aa: CASELPQGRKGDEKLFF; cdr3_nt: TGTGCCAGCGAGTTACCACAGGGCAGGAAGGGGGATGAAAAACTGTTTTTT
clone_size: .; v_call: TRBV12-2; d_call: .; j_call: TRBJ2-2; cdr3_aa: CASRLTGELFF; cdr3_nt: TGTGCAAGTCGCTTAACCGGGGAGCTGTTTTTT
clone_size: .; v_call: TRBV7-3; d_call: .; j_call: TRBJ2-2; cdr3_aa: CASSFITGYTGELFF; cdr3_nt: TGTGCCAGCAGCTTTATTACAGGGTACACCGGGGAGCTGTTTTTT
clone_size: .; v_call: TRBV27; d_call: TRBD2; j_call: TRBJ2-1; cdr3_aa: CASTQAGGGSYNEQFF; cdr3_nt: TGTGCCAGCACGCAGGCGGGGGGAGGGTCCTACAATGAGCAGTTCTTC
clone_size: .; v_call: TRBV5-1; d_call: .; j_call: TRBJ1-1; cdr3_aa: CASSSTTENTEAFF; cdr3_nt: TGCGCCAGCAGCTCGACCACAGAGAACACTGAAGCTTTCTTT
clone_size: .; v_call: TRBV19; d_call: .; j_call: TRBJ2-7; cdr3_aa: CASSIGGRGKFDEQYF; cdr3_nt: TGTGCCAGTAGTATTGGGGGACGGGGGAAGTTCGACGAGCAGTACTTC
clone_size: .; v_call: TRBV4-1; d_call: .; j_call: TRBJ2-3; cdr3_aa: CASSQGSRALDTQYF; cdr3_nt: TGCGCCAGCAGCCAAGGATCCAGGGCGCTGGATACGCAGTATTTT
clone_size: .; v_call: TRBV5-1; d_call: .; j_call: TRBJ1-1; cdr3_aa: CASSLAVGKKAFF; cdr3_nt: TGCGCCAGCAGCTTGGCCGTGGGGAAAAAAGCTTTCTTT
clone_size: .; v_call: TRBV5-1; d_call: .; j_call: TRBJ2-5; cdr3_aa: CASSLGTSQETQYF; cdr3_nt: TGCGCCAGCAGCCTCGGGACAAGCCAAGAGACCCAGTACTTC
clone_size: .; v_call: TRBV6-5; d_call: .; j_call: TRBJ1-2; cdr3_aa: CASSYDGTANF; cdr3_nt: TGTGCCAGCAGTTACGACGGGACTGCTAACTTC
clone_size: .; v_call: TRBV11-2; d_call: TRBD1; j_call: TRBJ1-1; cdr3_aa: CASSQGGGNTEAFF; cdr3_nt: TGTGCCAGCAGCCAAGGGGGCGGTAACACTGAAGCTTTCTTT
clone_size: .; v_call: TRBV18; d_call: .; j_call: TRBJ2-2; cdr3_aa: CASSQITGLTGELFF; cdr3_nt: TGTGCCAGCTCACAAATAACGGGGCTCACCGGGGAGCTGTTTTTT
clone_size: .; v_call: TRBV4-2; d_call: .; j_call: TRBJ1-4; cdr3_aa: CASSQVRGEKLFF; cdr3_nt: TGTGCCAGCAGCCAGGTTAGGGGCGAAAAACTGTTTTTT
clone_size: .; v_call: TRBV7-9; d_call: .; j_call: TRBJ2-2; cdr3_aa: CASKSGGTGELFF; cdr3_nt: TGTGCCAGCAAGTCTGGCGGTACCGGGGAGCTGTTTTTT
clone_size: .; v_call: TRBV5-1; d_call: TRBD1; j_call: TRBJ2-3; cdr3_aa: CASTITGAAADTQYF; cdr3_nt: TGCGCCAGCACCATTACAGGGGCCGCTGCAGATACGCAGTATTTT
clone_size: .; v_call: TRBV7-3; d_call: .; j_call: TRBJ2-3; cdr3_aa: CASSLLSGTDTQYF; cdr3_nt: TGTGCCAGCAGCTTACTGTCCGGGACAGATACGCAGTATTTT
clone_size: .; v_call: TRBV19; d_call: .; j_call: TRBJ2-1; cdr3_aa: CASTRGSVQFF; cdr3_nt: TGTGCCAGTACCCGGGGGTCGGTCCAGTTCTTC
clone_size: .; v_call: TRBV18; d_call: TRBD1; j_call: TRBJ2-7; cdr3_aa: CASSKNPGTGPYEQYF; cdr3_nt: TGTGCCAGCTCCAAAAATCCCGGGACAGGGCCCTACGAGCAGTACTTC
clone_size: .; v_call: TRBV7-2; d_call: .; j_call: TRBJ2-3; cdr3_aa: CASSLGMARGDTQYF; cdr3_nt: TGTGCCAGCAGCTTGGGGATGGCGCGGGGAGATACGCAGTATTTT
clone_size: .; v_call: TRBV5-6; d_call: TRBD2; j_call: TRBJ2-4; cdr3_aa: CASSSGLEWFRNIQYF; cdr3_nt: TGTGCCAGCAGCTCCGGACTAGAATGGTTTCGAAACATTCAGTACTTC
clone_size: .; v_call: TRBV7-6; d_call: .; j_call: TRBJ2-7; cdr3_aa: CASSFAQGLSYEQYF; cdr3_nt: TGTGCCAGCAGCTTCGCGCAGGGTTTATCCTACGAGCAGTACTTC
clone_size: .; v_call: TRBV12-5; d_call: TRBD1; j_call: TRBJ2-1; cdr3_aa: CASGFTGTGVYNEQFF; cdr3_nt: TGTGCTAGTGGCTTCACCGGGACAGGGGTCTACAATGAGCAGTTCTTC